This T cell receptor (beta chain) derives from a study of early T cells in non-severe SARS-CoV-2 infection. TCRdb re-derived calls from the 5' RACE reads in MiXCR, one entry per CDR3 protein. The table lists tens of thousands of distinct CDR3 sequences, 13% of them singletons. This clonotype occurred a few times. V lost 1 base, J lost 2 bases, and 6 bases lay in between. The CDR3 runs to 13 residues. CDR1 and CDR2 from the germline V gene are SEHNR and FQNEAQ (reference sequence). The sequence came from an adult who was a healthcare worker with PCR-confirmed SARS-CoV-2 infection or an uninfected control (not recorded which). Sequenced material: whole blood. The V gene is TRBV7-9, the J gene TRBJ2-7; D not certain. CDR3 bases: TGTGCCAGCAGCTTAGACGCAACCTACGAGCAGTACTTC. Translation: CASSLDATYEQYF.